The 8 T cell receptor beta chains given below trace back to one sample, sequenced in a study of cytomegalovirus exposure and HLA in healthy donors. PCR used 60 Vbeta primers and 13 Jbeta primers. Produced via immunoSEQ multiplex PCR; TCRdb's table is partial and in-frame only. The table lists around 140,000 clones, around four fifths of them singletons. The sample consisted of PBMCs. These receptors were obtained from a man aged 25 to 40 in good health and CMV-seropositive.

This rearrangement joins TRBV7-8 to TRBJ2-5, with 7 bases lining up with TRBD2. The closer fit of TRBJ2-7 to the DNA end suggests the J call may be wrong. Germline-derived CDR1 and CDR2 are SGHVS and FQNEAQ. The CDR3 consists of 15 residues. The CDR3 DNA sequence: TGTGCCAGCAGCTTACTGGCGGGAGCTTCCTACGAGCAGTACTTC. Residues: CASSLLAGASYEQYF.

The chain has TRBV7-9 and TRBJ1-1; D might be TRBD1 (5 bases). CDR1 SEHNR and CDR2 FQNEAQ come from the germline V gene (reference sequence). V was clipped by 5 bases and J by 6 bases, with 22 bases between them. The CDR3 is made up of 16 amino acids. CDR3 amino acids: CASSPPGPRDHPEAFF. The CDR3 DNA is TGTGCCAGCAGCCCCCCCGGGCCCAGGGATCATCCTGAAGCTTTCTTT.

The chain combines TRBV2 with TRBJ1-1; no firm D call. V was cut by 5 bases and J by 0 bases, with 7 bases left in between. The CDR3 is 13 amino acids. The V gene's germline CDR1 is SNHLY and CDR2 FYNNEI. The CDR3 reads CASSRDVNTEAFF. The CDR3 bases are TGTGCCAGCAGTAGAGATGTGAACACTGAAGCTTTCTTT.

In DNA form, the CDR3 reads TGTGCCGGAACGGGGGAGTACGAGCAGTACTTC. Protein sequence: CAGTGEYEQYF. The chain joins TRBV2 to TRBJ2-5; TRBD2 is a possible D gene (6 bases). The DNA end is more similar to TRBJ2-7, so the J call may be wrong. Looked up from germline, CDR1 is SNHLY and CDR2 is FYNNEI. The CDR3 length is 11 residues.

The genes are TRBV14 and TRBJ1-2; 8 bases are a match to TRBD1. The CDR3 contains 14 residues. V shed 3 bases, J shed 3 bases, and the junction held 3 bases outside the gene matches. Germline lookup yields CDR1 SGHDN and CDR2 FVKESK. The CDR3 loop is CASSHTGGDYGYTF. In DNA form, the CDR3 reads TGTGCCAGCAGCCATACAGGGGGAGACTATGGCTACACCTTC.

The V call is TRBV5-4, the J call TRBJ2-5, with 7 bases that match TRBD2. CDR3 length: 14 residues. Trimming at V came to 2 bases and at J to 2 bases, leaving 3 bases not matched to a gene. Germline loops: CDR1 SGHNT, CDR2 YYREEE (reference sequence). CDR3 sequence reads: CASSFAGVQETQYF. As DNA, the CDR3 is TGTGCCAGCAGCTTCGCGGGAGTGCAAGAGACCCAGTACTTC.

The count of this clone is one. The chain is built from TRBV4-1 and TRBJ2-2; 8 bases fit TRBD2. The CDR3 runs to 18 residues. After removal of 0 bases from V and 5 bases from J, the junction contained 11 bases not matched to a gene. Germline loops: CDR1 MGHRA, CDR2 YSYEKL. The CDR3 sequence is CASSQDGYGGDGTGELFF. CDR3 DNA: TGCGCCAGCAGCCAAGATGGGTACGGGGGGGATGGTACCGGGGAGCTGTTTTTT.

The J gene is TRBJ2-3, the V gene TRBV29-1; 9 nucleotides align to TRBD1. Germline V gene sequence: CDR1 SQVTM, CDR2 ANQGSEA. Unmatched junction bases numbered 4, after V lost 5 bases and J lost 1 base. This CDR3 is built from 14 residues. CDR3 nucleotide sequence: TGCAGCGTTCCCCGGACAGGGGGCACAGATACGCAGTATTTT. This translates into CSVPRTGGTDTQYF.